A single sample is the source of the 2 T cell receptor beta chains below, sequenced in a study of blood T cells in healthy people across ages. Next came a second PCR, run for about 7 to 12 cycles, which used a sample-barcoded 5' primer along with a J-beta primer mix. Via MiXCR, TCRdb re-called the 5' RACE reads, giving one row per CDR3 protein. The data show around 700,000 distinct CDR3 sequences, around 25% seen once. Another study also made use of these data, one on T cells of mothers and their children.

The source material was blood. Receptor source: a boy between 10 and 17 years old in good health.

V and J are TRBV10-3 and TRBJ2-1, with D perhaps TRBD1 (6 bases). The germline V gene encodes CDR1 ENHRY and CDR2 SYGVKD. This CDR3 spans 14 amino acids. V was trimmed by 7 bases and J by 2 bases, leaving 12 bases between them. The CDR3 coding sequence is TGTGCCATCACCCGGGACACTACCTACAATGAGCAGTTCTTC. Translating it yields CAITRDTTYNEQFF.

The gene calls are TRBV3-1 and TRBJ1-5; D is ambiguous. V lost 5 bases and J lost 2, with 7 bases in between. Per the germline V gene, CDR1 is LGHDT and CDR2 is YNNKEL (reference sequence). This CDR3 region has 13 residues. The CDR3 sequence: CASSRGRNQPQHF. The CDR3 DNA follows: TGTGCCAGCAGCAGAGGACGCAATCAGCCCCAGCATTTT.